A single TCR beta chain is shown here with its context. Antigen unknown. Gene names refer to mouse genes. The read stops 1 residue short of the end of the CDR3; the missing end is completed from the germline J gene. Germline V gives CDR1 KGHTA, CDR2 FQNQQP. This CDR3 contains 15 residues. TCRdb's table, derived via immunoSEQ multiplex PCR, lists solely in-frame clones and lacks some. The sample lists a few thousand clones, roughly half occurring once. This specimen belongs to a study of tissue T cells after allogeneic stem cell transplantation. Findings of the study overall: Shared clones across patients were few; motif clustering revealed tissue-specific shared signatures. TCR repertoires tracked anatomic similarity, regardless of disease or transplant status.

Specified time point: mouse harvest day 14 after allogeneic transplant. The graft held 10^6 splenic CD5+ T cells and 10^7 T-cell-depleted bone marrow cells. The TCR comes from a female BALB/c mouse given C57BL/6 T cells with graft-versus-host disease after an allogeneic hematopoietic cell transplant. Sequencing input: gut tissue. The chain recombines TRBV23 with TRBJ2-7; the table gives TRBD2 as D, unverified against the DNA. The CDR3 spells CSSSQNWGSSYEQYF. The sequenced part of the CDR3 DNA is TGCTCCAGCAGTCAGAACTGGGGGAGCTCCTATGAACAGTAC.